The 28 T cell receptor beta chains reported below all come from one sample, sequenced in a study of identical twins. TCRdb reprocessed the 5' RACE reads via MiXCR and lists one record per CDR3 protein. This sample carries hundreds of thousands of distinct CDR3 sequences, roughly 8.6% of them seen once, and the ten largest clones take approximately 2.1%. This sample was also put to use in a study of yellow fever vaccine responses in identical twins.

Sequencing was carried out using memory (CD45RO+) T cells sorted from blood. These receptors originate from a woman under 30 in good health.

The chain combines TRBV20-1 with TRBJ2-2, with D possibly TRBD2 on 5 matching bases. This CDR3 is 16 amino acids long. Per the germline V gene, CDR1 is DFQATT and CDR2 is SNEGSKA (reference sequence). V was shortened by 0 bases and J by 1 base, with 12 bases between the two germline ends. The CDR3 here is CSARERALGNTGELFF. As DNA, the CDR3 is TGCAGTGCTAGAGAGAGGGCCCTAGGGAACACCGGGGAGCTGTTTTTT.

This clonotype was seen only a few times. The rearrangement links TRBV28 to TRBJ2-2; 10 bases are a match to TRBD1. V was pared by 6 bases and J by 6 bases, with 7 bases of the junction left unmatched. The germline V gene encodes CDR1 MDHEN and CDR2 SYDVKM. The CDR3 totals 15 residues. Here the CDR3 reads CASRGQGTFAGELFF. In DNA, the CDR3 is TGTGCCAGCAGGGGACAGGGGACTTTCGCCGGGGAGCTGTTTTTT.

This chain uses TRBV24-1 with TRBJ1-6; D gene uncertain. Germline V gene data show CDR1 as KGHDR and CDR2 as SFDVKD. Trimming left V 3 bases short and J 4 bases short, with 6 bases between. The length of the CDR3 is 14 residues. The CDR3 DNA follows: TGTGCCACCAGTGATAGGGCTTATAATTCACCCCTCCACTTT. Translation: CATSDRAYNSPLHF.

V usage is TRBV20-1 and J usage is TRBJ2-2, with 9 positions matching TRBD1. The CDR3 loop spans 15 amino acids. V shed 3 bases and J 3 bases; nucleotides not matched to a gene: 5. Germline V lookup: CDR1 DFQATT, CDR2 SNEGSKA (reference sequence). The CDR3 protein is CSASSGTGHTGELFF. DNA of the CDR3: TGCAGTGCTAGTTCGGGGACAGGGCACACCGGGGAGCTGTTTTTT.

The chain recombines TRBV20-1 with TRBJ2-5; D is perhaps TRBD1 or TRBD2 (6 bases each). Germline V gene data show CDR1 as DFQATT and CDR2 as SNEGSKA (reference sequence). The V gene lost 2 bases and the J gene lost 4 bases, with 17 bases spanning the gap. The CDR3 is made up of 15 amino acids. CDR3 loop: CSARPSWGAGETQYF. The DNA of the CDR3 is TGCAGTGCTAGACCCTCGTGGGGGGCGGGAGAGACCCAGTACTTC.

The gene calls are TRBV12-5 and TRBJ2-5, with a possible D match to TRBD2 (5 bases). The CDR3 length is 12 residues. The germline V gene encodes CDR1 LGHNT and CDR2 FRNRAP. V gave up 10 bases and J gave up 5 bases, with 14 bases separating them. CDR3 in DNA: TGTGCTATTTCTTGGACGGGGGAGACCCAGTACTTC. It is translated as CAISWTGETQYF. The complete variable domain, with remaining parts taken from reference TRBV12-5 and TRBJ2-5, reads DARVTQTPRHKVTEMGQEVTMRCQPILGHNTVFWYRQTMMQGLELLAYFRNRAPLDDSGMPKDRFSAEMPDATLATLKIQPSEPRDSAVYFCAISWTGETQYFGPGTRLLVL.

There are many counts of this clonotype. CDR3 coding DNA: TGTGCCATCAGTGAGTCAGTCGGGGAGCTGTTTTTT. It yields the protein CAISESVGELFF. The J gene is TRBJ2-2, the V gene TRBV10-3; D uncertain. The CDR3 covers 12 residues. Germline V gene sequence: CDR1 ENHRY, CDR2 SYGVKD. Trimming took 0 bases from V and 7 from J, leaving 3 bases between them.

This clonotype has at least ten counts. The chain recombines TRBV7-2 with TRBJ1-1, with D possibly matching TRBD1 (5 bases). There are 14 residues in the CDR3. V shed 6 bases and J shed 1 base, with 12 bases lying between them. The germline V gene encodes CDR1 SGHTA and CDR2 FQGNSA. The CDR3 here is CASSPTGWNTEAFF. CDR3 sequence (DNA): TGTGCCAGCAGTCCAACAGGATGGAACACTGAAGCTTTCTTT. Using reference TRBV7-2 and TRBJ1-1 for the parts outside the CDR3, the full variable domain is GAGVSQSPSNKVTEKGKDVELRCDPISGHTALYWYRQSLGQGLEFLIYFQGNSAPDKSGLPSDRFSAERTGGSVSTLTIQRTQQEDSAVYLCASSPTGWNTEAFFGQGTRLTVV.

The CDR3 spells CASSFGYSGNTIYF. CDR3 nucleotides: TGTGCCAGCAGTTTCGGGTACTCTGGAAACACCATATATTTT. This chain joins TRBV28 and TRBJ1-3; D uncertain. V shed 3 bases and J shed 0 bases, with 6 bases lying between them. Germline V gene data show CDR1 as MDHEN and CDR2 as SYDVKM. The CDR3 covers 14 residues.

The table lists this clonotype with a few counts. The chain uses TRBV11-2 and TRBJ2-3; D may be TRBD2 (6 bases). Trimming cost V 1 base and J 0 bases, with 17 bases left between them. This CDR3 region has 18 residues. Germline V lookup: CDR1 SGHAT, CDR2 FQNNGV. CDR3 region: CASSLVSGLSSSTDTQYF. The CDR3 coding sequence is TGTGCCAGCAGCTTAGTCTCAGGACTATCATCTAGCACAGATACGCAGTATTTT.

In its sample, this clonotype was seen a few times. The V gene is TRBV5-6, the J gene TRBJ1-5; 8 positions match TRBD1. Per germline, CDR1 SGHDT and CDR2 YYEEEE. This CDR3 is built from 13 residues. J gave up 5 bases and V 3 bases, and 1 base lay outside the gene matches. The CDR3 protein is CASSSQGDQPQHF. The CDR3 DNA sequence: TGTGCCAGCAGCTCACAGGGGGATCAGCCCCAGCATTTT. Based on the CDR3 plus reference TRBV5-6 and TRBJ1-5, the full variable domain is DAGVTQSPTHLIKTRGQQVTLRCSPKSGHDTVSWYQQALGQGPQFIFQYYEEEERQRGNFPDRFSGHQFPNYSSELNVNALLLGDSALYLCASSSQGDQPQHFGDGTRLSIL.

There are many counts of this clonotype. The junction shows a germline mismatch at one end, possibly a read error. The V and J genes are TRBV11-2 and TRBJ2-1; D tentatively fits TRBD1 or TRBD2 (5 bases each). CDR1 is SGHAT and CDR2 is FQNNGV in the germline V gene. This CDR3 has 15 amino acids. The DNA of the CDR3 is TGTGCCAGCAGTTTAGCTGGGGGTGCCTACAATGAGCAGTTCTTC. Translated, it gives CASSLAGGAYNEQFF.

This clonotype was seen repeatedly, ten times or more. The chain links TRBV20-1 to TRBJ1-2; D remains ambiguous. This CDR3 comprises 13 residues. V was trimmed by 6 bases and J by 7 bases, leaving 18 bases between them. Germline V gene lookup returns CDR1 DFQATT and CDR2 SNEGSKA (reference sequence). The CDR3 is CSALVPLVAGYTF. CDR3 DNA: TGCAGTGCGCTTGTCCCCCTTGTGGCTGGCTACACCTTC.

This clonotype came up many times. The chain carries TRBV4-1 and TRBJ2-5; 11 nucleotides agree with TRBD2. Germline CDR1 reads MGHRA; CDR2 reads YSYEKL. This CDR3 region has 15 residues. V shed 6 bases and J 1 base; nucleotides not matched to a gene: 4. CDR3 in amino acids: CASSTSGGPQETQYF. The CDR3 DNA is TGCGCCAGCAGTACTAGCGGGGGACCCCAAGAGACCCAGTACTTC.

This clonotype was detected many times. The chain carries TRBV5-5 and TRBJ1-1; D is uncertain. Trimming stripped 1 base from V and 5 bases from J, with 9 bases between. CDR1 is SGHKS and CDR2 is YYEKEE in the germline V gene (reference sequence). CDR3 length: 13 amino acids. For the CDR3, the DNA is TGTGCCAGCAGCTTGCGGGATTTGACTGAAGCTTTCTTT. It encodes CASSLRDLTEAFF.

The CDR3 sequence is CASSGTYEQYV. DNA for the CDR3: TGTGCCAGCAGCGGGACTTACGAGCAGTACGTC. The chain has TRBV6-4 and TRBJ2-7; TRBD2 might be the D (6 bases). The CDR3 spans 11 residues. Germline V gene sequence: CDR1 MRHNA, CDR2 SNTAGT. V lost 6 bases and J lost 4, with 7 bases in between.

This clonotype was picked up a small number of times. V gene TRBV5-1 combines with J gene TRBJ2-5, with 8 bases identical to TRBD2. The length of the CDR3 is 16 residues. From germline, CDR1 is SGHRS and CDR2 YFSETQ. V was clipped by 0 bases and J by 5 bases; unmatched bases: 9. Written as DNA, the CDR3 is TGCGCCAGCAGCTTGGGTCCAGCGGGGGCGGAGGAGACCCAGTACTTC. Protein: CASSLGPAGAEETQYF.

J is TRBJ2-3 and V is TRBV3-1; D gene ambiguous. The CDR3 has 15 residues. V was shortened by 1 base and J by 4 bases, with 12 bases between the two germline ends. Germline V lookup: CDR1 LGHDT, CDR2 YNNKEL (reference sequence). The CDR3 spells CASSQASRRADTQYF. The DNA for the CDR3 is TGTGCCAGCAGCCAAGCCTCGAGGCGCGCAGATACGCAGTATTTT.

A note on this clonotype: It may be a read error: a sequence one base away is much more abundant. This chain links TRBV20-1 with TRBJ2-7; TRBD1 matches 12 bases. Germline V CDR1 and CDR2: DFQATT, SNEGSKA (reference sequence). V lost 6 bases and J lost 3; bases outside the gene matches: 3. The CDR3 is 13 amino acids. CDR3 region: CSAGTGGYYEQYF. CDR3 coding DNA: TGCAGTGCGGGGACAGGGGGCTACTACGAGCAGTACTTC.

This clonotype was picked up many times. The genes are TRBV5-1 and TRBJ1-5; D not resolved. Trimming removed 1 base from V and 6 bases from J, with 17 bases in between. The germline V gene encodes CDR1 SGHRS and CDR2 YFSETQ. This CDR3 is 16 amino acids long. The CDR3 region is CASSLSGPQKGQPQHF. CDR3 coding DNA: TGCGCCAGCAGCTTGTCCGGACCCCAGAAAGGTCAGCCCCAGCATTTT. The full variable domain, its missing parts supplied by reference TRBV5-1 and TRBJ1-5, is KAGVTQTPRYLIKTRGQQVTLSCSPISGHRSVSWYQQTPGQGLQFLFEYFSETQRNKGNFPGRFSGRQFSNSRSEMNVSTLELGDSALYLCASSLSGPQKGQPQHFGDGTRLSIL.

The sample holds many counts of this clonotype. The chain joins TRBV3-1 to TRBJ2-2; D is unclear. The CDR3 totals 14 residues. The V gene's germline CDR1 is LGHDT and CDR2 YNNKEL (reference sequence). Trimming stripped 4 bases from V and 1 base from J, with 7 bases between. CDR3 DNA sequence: TGTGCCAGCAGCCTGACCATGAACACCGGGGAGCTGTTTTTT. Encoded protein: CASSLTMNTGELFF.

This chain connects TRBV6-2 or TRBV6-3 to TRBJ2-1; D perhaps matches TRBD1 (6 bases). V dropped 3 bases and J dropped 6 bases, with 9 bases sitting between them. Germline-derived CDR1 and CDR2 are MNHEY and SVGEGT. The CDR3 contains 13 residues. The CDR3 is CASSYSDSNEQFF. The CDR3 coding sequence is TGTGCCAGCAGTTATTCGGACAGCAATGAGCAGTTCTTC.

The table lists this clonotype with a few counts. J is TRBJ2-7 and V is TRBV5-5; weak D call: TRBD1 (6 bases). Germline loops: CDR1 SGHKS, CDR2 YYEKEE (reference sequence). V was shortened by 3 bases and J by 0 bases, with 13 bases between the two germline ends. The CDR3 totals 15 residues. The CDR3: CASSWQGRGSYEQYF. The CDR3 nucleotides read TGTGCCAGCAGCTGGCAGGGCAGGGGCTCCTACGAGCAGTACTTC.

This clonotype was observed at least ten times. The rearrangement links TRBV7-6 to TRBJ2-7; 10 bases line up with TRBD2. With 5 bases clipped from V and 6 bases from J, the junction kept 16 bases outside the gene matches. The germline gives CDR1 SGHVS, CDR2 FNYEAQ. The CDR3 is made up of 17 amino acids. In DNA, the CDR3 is TGTGCCAGCAGCCAGTTCGGGACTAGCGTAAAACTGAGCGAGCAGTACTTC. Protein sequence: CASSQFGTSVKLSEQYF.

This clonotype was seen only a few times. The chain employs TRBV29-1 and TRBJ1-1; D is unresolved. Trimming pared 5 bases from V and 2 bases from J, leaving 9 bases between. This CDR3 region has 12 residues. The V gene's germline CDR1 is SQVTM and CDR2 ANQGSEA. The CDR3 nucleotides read TGCAGCGTTCTGGGGAGTAACACTGAAGCTTTCTTT. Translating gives CSVLGSNTEAFF.

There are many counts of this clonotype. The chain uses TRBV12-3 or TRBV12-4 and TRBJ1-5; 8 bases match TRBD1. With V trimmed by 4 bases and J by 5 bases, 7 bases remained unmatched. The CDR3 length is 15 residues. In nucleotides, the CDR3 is TGTGCCAGCAGTTCTACAGGGGGTGGGTATCAGCCCCAGCATTTT. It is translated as CASSSTGGGYQPQHF.

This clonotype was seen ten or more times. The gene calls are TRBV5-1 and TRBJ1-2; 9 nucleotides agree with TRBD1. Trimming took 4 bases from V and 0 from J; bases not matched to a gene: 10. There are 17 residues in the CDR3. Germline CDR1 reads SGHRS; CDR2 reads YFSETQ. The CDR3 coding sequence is TGCGCCAGCAGCCCGAGCATACGACAGGGGGCTAACTATGGCTACACCTTC. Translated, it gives CASSPSIRQGANYGYTF.

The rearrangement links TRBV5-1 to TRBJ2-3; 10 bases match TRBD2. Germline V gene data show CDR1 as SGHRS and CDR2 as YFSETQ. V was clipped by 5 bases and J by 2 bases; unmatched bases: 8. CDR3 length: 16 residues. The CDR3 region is CASSTGLAVHTDTQYF. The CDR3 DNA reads TGCGCCAGCAGTACCGGACTAGCGGTACACACAGATACGCAGTATTTT.